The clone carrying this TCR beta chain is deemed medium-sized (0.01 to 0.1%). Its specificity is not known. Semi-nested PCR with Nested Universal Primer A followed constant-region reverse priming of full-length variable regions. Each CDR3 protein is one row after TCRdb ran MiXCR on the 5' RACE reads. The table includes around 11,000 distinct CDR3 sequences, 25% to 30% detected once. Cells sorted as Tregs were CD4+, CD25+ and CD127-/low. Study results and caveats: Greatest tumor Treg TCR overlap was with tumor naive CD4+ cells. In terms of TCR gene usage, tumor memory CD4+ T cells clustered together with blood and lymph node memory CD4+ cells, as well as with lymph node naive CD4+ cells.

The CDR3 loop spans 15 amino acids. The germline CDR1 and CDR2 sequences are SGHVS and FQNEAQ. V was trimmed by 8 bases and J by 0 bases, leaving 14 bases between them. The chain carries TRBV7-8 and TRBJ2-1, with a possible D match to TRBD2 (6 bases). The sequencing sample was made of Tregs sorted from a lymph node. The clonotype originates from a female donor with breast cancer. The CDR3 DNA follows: TGTGCCAGCTCCGGTAGCGGCTCCTCCTACAATGAGCAGTTCTTC. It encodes CASSGSGSSYNEQFF.